This TCR beta chain appears in the sequencing data of a study of shared clonotypes between healthy human individuals (TCRdb year 2020). Regarding the study in general: A couple of women and a few men aged 18 to 49 years were included in the cohort. For each donor, CD4 naive and CD4 memory were each given three plates, CD8 naive was given two plates, and CD8 memory was given one plate. To estimate repertoire size and how much clonotypes are shared between individuals, the study performed deep sequencing of blood TCR repertoires from about five healthy adults. To increase sequencing depth and limit assay-specific biases, different laboratories used diverse techniques to prepare libraries and sequence TCR repertoires. Leukapheresis yielded between about 0.9 and 9 billion PBMCs per donor. General findings and caveats noted by the study authors: About 5% of naive CD4, around 3.5% of naive CD8, 2.3% of memory CD4, and 0.4% of memory CD8 clonotypes were shared across four donors. Pairwise subsampling led to the expectation that sequencing depth would affect the degree of clonotype sharing among donors. Sampling was restricted to blood, and TCR repertoires in tissues likely differ from the TCR repertoires found in blood. Because the study included a small number of donors, the genetic and exposure-history diversity represented was limited. Compared with non-shared clonotypes, the clonotypes found in all four sorted-subset donors had higher generation probabilities. Even with the large sequencing depth, rarefaction of the sorted-subset datasets indicated that sequencing was incomplete. Naive subsets generally had larger estimated clonotype richness than memory subsets did.

CD8 naive samples were obtained by positive selection for CCR7 among CD45RO-negative cells, yielding a CD45RA+CCR7+ population from which TemRA cells were excluded. Healthy HIV-negative adults with no recently reported acute infections or vaccinations were included as donors. All donors were Caucasian adults living in Nashville, Tennessee, USA. Blood was obtained by leukapheresis, after which PBMCs were separated by Ficoll-Histopaque density gradient centrifugation and cryopreserved in liquid nitrogen vapor phase. Analytical flow cytometry was used to check the purity and quantity of each magnetically sorted T cell population. From each sorted fraction, genomic DNA was isolated and quantified by UV absorbance on a Nanodrop 2000c. As concerns this clone: Its antigen specificity is not known. Base quality data are lacking; no much larger clone is found one base away.

The CDR3 has 13 amino acids, counting the end cysteine and phenylalanine. Only CDR3 DNA remains: 39 bases, in frame from the first base. At the junction V is shortened by 1 base and J by 6 bases, with 8 bases in between. Based on the germline V gene, the CDR1 and CDR2 sequences are SGDLS and YYNGEE. Using the deep immunoSEQ assay, multiplex PCR amplified TCR CDR3 regions from genomic DNA. For each cell subset, the extracted genomic DNA was distributed evenly across all wells of several immunoSEQ 96-well plates, and each plate served as one replicate. Each replicate PCR for sorted subsets received approximately 220 ng genomic DNA, equal to roughly 30,000 T cell genomes. The purified libraries were quantified using a Qubit 3.0 fluorometer, sized with a Bioanalyzer 2100, and then quantified again using the KAPA Library Quantification kit. Every immunoSEQ 96-well plate was sequenced on a separate single-read 150-cycle Illumina NextSeq 550 flow cell. The authors processed their data as follows. Because the immunoSEQ output included only junctional sequences and no quality scores, the filtering could not be the same as the filtering used for full-length reads. To assign V/J genes and CDR3, sequences were annotated using PyIR, a Python wrapper for IgBLAST v1.9, with IMGT germline references. Reads with weak V/J assignments (E-value above 1e-6), missing CDR3, stop codons, out-of-frame junctions, or ambiguous translated residues were removed. V3J clonotypes were defined by identical inferred V gene, J gene, and CDR3 amino acid sequence. Percentage overlap between repertoires was computed as shared unique clonotypes divided by the size of the smaller repertoire. Richness of each repertoire was evaluated using RTK rarefaction, the Chao1 estimator, and Recon v2.1 estimates of unobserved clonotypes. OLGA was used to compute generation probabilities for all TCRbeta clonotypes that the gDNA method yielded from several donors. In TCRdb, the immuneACCESS table is reduced to in-frame sequences with V and J assigned. These tables do not hold every clone; where another copy was compared, an unresolved V gene accounts for under half, and the others remain unexplained. That table furnishes V, J and clone size, whereas the DNA furnished D and trimming. The sample table holds about 800,000 clones, of which just over 95% were seen once. The ten largest make up about 0.22% of the sample.

The receptor was derived from a man aged 25-45 years in good health. This chain joins TRBV9 to TRBJ2-1; the D gene cannot be resolved reliably. The sample comprised naive CD8+ T cells sorted from blood. The cell subset or site label, read with the paper, signifies: CD45RA+CCR7+. DNA sequence: TGTGCCAGCAGCGTACCCCCTTTCAATGAGCAGTTCTTC. It codes for CASSVPPFNEQFF.